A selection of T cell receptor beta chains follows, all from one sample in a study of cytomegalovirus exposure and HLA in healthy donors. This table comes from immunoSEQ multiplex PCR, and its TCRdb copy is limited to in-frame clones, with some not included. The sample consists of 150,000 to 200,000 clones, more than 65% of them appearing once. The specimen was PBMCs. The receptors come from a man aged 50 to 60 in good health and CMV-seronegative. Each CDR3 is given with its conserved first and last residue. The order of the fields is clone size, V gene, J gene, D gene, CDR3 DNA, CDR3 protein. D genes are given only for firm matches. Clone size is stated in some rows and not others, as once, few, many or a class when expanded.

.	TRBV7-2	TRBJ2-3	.	TGTGCCAGCAGCCCTAGCACAGATACGCAGTATTTT	CASSPSTDTQYF
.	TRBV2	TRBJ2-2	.	TGTGCCACCCAAGGAATTGGAGGCAGCGTTGGCGGGGAGCTGTTTTTT	CATQGIGGSVGGELFF
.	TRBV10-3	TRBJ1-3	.	TGTGCCATCAGTGAGTATAGCCGGCCTAGCTCTGGAAACACCATATATTTT	CAISEYSRPSSGNTIYF
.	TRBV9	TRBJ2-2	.	TGTGCCAGCAGCGTTGCGACCGGGGAGCTGTTTTTT	CASSVATGELFF
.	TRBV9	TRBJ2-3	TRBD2	TGTGCCAGCAGCGTCGGGGGGTCTGACACAGATACGCAGTATTTT	CASSVGGSDTDTQYF
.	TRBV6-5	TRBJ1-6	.	TGTGCCAGCAGTCCCCAGGATTTTAATTCACCCCTCCACTTT	CASSPQDFNSPLHF
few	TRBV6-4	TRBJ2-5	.	TGTGCCAGCAGCCGACAGAAACAAGAGACCCAGTACTTC	CASSRQKQETQYF
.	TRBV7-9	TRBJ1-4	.	TGTGCCAGCAGCCTCCGGGCAGGGGAACATTTAACTAATGAAAAACTGTTTTTT	CASSLRAGEHLTNEKLFF
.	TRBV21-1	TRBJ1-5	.	TGTGCCAGCAGCAAACCCAGGTGCCATCAGCCCCAGCATTTT	CASSKPRCHQPQHF
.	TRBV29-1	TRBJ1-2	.	TGCAGCGTTTCCCCCCGGAACTATGGCTACACCTTC	CSVSPRNYGYTF
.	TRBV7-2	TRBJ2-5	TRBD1	TGTGCCAGCAGCTTAGCGTTTCGACAGGGCCAAGAGACCCAGTACTTC	CASSLAFRQGQETQYF
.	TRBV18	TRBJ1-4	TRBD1	TGTGCCAGCTCACCCCCGGACAGGTTGGATGAAAAACTGTTTTTT	CASSPPDRLDEKLFF
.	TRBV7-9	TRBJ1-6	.	TGTGCCAGCAGCTTGGCCGGGTCACCCCTCCACTTT	CASSLAGSPLHF
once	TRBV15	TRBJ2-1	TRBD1	TGTGCCACCAGCAGACGTCCCGGGACAGGGGCGCCGGTATACAATGAGCAGTTCTTC	CATSRRPGTGAPVYNEQFF
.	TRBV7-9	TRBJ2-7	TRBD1	TGTGCCAGCAGCGGATATCGACCGGACAGGGGGGGCTACGAGCAGTACTTC	CASSGYRPDRGGYEQYF
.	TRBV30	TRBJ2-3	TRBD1	TGTGCCTATGGACAGGGGGCGCGGGCAGATACGCAGTATTTT	CAYGQGARADTQYF
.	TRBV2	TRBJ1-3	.	TGTGCCAGCAGGTCAAGACTCGACGAAGGAGGCGGAAACACCATATATTTT	CASRSRLDEGGGNTIYF
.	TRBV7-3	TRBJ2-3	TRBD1	TGTGCCAGCAGCTCGGGACAGGGGACAGATACGCAGTATTTT	CASSSGQGTDTQYF
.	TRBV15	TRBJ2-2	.	TGTGCCACCAGCAAAGGAGGTTCGAGCGGGGAGCTGTTTTTT	CATSKGGSSGELFF
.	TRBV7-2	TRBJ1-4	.	TGTGCCAGCAGCTTAGAAGGTAGGACAGTCACCTTT	CASSLEGRTVTF
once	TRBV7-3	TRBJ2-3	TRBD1	TGTGCCAGCAGCCCTGGACAGGGCCGCACAGATACGCAGTATTTT	CASSPGQGRTDTQYF
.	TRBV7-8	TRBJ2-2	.	TGTGCCAGCTCAAGCGGAGCGACGAACACCGGGGAGCTGTTTTTT	CASSSGATNTGELFF
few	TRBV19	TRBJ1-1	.	TGTGCCAGTAGCCCAGAAAGTAACGGGGGAACTTTCTTT	CASSPESNGGTFF
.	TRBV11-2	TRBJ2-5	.	TGTGCCAGCAGCTCTACGGTGACCCAGTACTTC	CASSSTVTQYF
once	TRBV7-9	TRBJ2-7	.	TGTGCCAGCAGCAAAAGGGGGACACCAGTAAGCGAGCAGTACTTC	CASSKRGTPVSEQYF
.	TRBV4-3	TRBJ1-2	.	TGCGCCAGCAGCCTTCTAAGATGGGGCAGGGGCGCGGATGGCTACACCTTC	CASSLLRWGRGADGYTF
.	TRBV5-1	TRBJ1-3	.	TGCGCCAGCCAGTTGGGGGGACCATCTAGCTCTGGAAACACCATATATTTT	CASQLGGPSSSGNTIYF
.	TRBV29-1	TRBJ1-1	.	TGCAGCGTCAGTTTTACGCTCCCACCAACTGAAGCTTTCTTT	CSVSFTLPPTEAFF
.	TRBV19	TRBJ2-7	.	TGTGCCAGTAGTGCCACTAAGGAAACTCGGTCCTACGAGCAGTACTTC	CASSATKETRSYEQYF
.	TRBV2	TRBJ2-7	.	TGTGCCAGCAGAGGTGCCCTACCGCGGATATTACCGAGTGAATCCTACGAGCAGTACTTC	CASRGALPRILPSESYEQYF
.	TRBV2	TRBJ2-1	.	TGTGCCAGCGGGGCGGATTACAATGAGCAGTTCTTC	CASGADYNEQFF
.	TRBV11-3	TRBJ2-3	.	TGTGCCAGCAGCTTAGGGAGGGGCTATACAGATACGCAGTATTTT	CASSLGRGYTDTQYF
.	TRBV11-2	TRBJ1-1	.	TGTGCCAGCAGCGACCGGGACACCTTGAACACTGAAGCTTTCTTT	CASSDRDTLNTEAFF
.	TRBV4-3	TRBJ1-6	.	TGCGCCAGCAGCCAAAAGGGGAATTCACCCCTCCACTTT	CASSQKGNSPLHF
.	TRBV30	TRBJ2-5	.	TGTGCCTGGAGTCTGGAGGTGGCCCAGTACTTC	CAWSLEVAQYF
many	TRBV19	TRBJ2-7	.	TGTGCCAGTAGGGTACCCCCCACAGGGGAGCAGTACTTC	CASRVPPTGEQYF
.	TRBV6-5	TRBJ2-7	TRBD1	TGTGCCAGCAGCCAGGACAGGGGGAGGCACGAGCAGTACTTC	CASSQDRGRHEQYF
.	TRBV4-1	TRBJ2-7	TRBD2	TGCGCCAGCAGCCAATCACTAGCGGACCCCTCCGAGCAGTACTTC	CASSQSLADPSEQYF
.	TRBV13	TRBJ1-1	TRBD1	TGTGCCAGCAGCTTAAGGGTACGGGTGCAGGGGGCAGGTGGTGAAGCTTTCTTT	CASSLRVRVQGAGGEAFF
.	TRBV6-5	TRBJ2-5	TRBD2	TGTGCCAGCAGTTATGGTCGACTAGCGGGGATGGAGACCCAGTACTTC	CASSYGRLAGMETQYF
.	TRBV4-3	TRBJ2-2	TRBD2	TGCGCCAGCAGCCCCTACGCTAGCGGGGGCTCAGGGGGGGAGCTGTTTTTT	CASSPYASGGSGGELFF
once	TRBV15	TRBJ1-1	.	TGTGCCACCAGCCTCAGGTTGAACACTGAAGCTTTCTTT	CATSLRLNTEAFF
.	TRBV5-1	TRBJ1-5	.	TGCGCCAGCAGCTTAACAGGGCCACCTCAGCCCCAGCATTTT	CASSLTGPPQPQHF